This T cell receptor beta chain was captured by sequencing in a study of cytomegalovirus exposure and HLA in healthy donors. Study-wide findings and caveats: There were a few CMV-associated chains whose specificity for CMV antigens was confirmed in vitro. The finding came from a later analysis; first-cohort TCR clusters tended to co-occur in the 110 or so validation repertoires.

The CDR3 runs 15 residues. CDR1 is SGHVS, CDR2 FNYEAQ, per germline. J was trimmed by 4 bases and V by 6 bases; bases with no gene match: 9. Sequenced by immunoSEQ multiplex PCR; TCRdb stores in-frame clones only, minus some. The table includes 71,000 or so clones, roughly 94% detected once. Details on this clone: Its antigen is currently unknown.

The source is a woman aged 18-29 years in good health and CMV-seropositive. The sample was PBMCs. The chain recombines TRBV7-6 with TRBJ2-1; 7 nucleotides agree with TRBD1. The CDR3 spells CASSPPGQIYNEQFF. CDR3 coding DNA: TGTGCCAGCAGTCCTCCGGGACAGATATACAATGAGCAGTTCTTC. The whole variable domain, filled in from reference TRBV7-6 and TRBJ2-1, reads GAGVSQSPRYKVTKRGQDVALRCDPISGHVSLYWYRQALGQGPEFLTYFNYEAQQDKSGLPNDRFSAERPEGSISTLTIQRTEQRDSAMYRCASSPPGQIYNEQFFGPGTRLTVL.